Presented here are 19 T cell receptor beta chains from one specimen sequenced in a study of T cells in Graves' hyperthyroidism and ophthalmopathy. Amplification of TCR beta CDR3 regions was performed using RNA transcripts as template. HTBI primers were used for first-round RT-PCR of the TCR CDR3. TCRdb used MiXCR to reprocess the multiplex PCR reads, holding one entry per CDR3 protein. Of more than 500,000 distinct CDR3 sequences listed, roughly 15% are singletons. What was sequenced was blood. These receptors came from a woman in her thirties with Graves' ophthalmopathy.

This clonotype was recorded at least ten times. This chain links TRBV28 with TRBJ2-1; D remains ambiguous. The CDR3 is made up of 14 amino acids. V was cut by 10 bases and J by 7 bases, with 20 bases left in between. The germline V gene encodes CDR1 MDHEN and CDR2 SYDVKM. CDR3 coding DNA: TGTGCCACCAGAGTAAGTGGGCGTAGGAATGAGCAGTTCTTC. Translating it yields CATRVSGRRNEQFF.

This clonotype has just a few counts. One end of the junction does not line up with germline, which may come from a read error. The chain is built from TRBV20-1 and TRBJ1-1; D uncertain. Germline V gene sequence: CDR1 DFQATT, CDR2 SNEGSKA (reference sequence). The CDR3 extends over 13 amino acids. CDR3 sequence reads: CSARLEMKTEAFF. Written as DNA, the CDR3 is TGCAGTGCTAGATTGGAGATGAAGACTGAAGCTTTCTTT.

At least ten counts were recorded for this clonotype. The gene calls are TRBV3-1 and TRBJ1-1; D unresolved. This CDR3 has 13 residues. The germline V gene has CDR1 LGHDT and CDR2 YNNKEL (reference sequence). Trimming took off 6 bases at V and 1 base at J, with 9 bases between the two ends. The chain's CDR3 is CASRSPGNTEAFF. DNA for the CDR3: TGTGCCAGCAGAAGCCCCGGGAACACTGAAGCTTTCTTT.

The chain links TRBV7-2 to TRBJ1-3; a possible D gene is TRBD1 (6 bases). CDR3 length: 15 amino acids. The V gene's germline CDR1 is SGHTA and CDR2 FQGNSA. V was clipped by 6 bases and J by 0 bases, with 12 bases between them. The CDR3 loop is CASRLWDNSGNTIYF. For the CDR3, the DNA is TGTGCCAGCAGGTTATGGGACAACTCTGGAAACACCATATATTTT.

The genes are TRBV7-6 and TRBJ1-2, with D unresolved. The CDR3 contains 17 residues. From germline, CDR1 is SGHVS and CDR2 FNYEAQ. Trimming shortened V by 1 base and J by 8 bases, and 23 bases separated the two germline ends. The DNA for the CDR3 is TGTGCCAGCAGCTTAGAAGGGCCTGGCCGATCGTATTTCGGCTACACCTTC. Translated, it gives CASSLEGPGRSYFGYTF.

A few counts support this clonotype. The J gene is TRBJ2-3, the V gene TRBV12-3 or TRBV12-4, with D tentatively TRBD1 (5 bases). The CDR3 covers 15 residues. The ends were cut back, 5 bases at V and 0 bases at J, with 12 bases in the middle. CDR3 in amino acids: CASSKVAGSTDTQYF. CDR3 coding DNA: TGTGCCAGCAGTAAGGTGGCAGGGAGCACAGATACGCAGTATTTT.

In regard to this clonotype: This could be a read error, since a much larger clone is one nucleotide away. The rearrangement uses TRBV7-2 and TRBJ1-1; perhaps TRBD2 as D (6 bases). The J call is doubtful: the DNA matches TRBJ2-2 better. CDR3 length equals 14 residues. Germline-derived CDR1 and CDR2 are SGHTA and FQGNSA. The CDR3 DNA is TGTGCCAGCAGCTTAGTCCGGGAGACTGGGAAGCTGTTTTTT. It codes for CASSLVRETGKLFF.

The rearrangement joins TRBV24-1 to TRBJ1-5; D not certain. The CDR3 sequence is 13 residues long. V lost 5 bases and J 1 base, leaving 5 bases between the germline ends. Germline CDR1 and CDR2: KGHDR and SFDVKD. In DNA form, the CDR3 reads TGTGCCACCAGTGTCGGGAGCAATCAGCCCCAGCATTTT. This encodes CATSVGSNQPQHF.

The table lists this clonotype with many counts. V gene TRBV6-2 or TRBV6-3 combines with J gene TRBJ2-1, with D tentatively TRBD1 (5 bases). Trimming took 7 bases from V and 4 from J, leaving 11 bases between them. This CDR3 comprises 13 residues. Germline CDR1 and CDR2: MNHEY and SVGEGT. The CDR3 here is CASTAGSYNEQFF. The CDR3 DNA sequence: TGTGCCAGCACCGCAGGGTCATACAATGAGCAGTTCTTC.

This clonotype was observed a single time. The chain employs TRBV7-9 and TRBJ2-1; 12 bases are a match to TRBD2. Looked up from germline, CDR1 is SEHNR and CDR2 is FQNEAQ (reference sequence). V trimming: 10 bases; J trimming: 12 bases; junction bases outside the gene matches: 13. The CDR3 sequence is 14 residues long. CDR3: CATLAGGPLGGQFF. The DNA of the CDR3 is TGTGCCACCCTAGCGGGAGGGCCTTTAGGAGGGCAGTTCTTC.

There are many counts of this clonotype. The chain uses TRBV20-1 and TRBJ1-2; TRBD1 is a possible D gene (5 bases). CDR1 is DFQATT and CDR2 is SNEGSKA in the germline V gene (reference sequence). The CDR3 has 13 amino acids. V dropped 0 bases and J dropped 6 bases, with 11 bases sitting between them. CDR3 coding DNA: TGCAGTGCTAGAGATCCCAGGGTGGATGGCTACACCTTC. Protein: CSARDPRVDGYTF.

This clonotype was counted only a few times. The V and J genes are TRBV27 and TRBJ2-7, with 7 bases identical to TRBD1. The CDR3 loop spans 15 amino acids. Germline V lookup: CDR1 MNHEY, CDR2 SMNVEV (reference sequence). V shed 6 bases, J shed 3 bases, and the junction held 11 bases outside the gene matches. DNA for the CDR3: TGTGCCAGCAGCCTGGACAGGAATTCATTCTACGAGCAGTACTTC. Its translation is CASSLDRNSFYEQYF.

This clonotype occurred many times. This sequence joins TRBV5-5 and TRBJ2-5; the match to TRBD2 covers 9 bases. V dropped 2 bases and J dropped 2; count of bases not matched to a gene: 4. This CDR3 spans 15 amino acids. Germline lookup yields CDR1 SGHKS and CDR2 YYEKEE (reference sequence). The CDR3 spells CASSFIAGGQETQYF. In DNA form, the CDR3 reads TGTGCCAGCAGCTTCATCGCGGGGGGGCAAGAGACCCAGTACTTC.

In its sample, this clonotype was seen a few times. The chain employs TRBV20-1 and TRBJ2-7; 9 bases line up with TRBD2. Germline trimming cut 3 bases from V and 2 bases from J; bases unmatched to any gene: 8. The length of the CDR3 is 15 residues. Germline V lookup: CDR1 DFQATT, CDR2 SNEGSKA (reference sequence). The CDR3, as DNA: TGCAGTGCTAGTACTAGCGGGCCGAAAACCTACGAGCAGTACTTC. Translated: CSASTSGPKTYEQYF.

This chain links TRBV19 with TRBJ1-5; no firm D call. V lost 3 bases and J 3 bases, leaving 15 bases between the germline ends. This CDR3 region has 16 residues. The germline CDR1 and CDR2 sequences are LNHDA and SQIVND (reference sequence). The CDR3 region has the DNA TGTGCCAGTAGTATTCTCTCAGAGACTTACAATCAGCCCCAGCATTTT. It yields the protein CASSILSETYNQPQHF.

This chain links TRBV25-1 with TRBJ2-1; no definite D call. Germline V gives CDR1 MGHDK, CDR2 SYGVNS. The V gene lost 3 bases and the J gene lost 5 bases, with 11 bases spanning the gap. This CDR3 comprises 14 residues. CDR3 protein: CASSDHPPNNEQFF. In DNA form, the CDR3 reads TGTGCCAGCAGTGATCACCCCCCCAACAATGAGCAGTTCTTC.

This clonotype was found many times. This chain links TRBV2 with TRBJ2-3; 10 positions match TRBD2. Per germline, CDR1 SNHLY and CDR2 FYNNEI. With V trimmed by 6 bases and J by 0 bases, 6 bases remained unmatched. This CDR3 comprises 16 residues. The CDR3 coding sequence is TGTGCCAGCAGCCTACTAGCGGGGACAAGCACAGATACGCAGTATTTT. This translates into CASSLLAGTSTDTQYF.

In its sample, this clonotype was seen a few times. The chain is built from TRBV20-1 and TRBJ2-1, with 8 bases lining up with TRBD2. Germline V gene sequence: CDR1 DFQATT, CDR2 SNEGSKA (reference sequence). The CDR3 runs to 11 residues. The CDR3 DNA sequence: TGCTCGGGCGGGAGGAGCCATGAGCAGTTCTTC. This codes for CSGGRSHEQFF.

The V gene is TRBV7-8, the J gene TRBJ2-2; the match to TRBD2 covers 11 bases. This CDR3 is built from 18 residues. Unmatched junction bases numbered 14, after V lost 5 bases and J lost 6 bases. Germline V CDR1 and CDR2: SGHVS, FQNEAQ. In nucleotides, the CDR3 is TGTGCCAGCAGCCTGGACGAACTAGCGGGAGTATTACCCGGGGAGCTGTTTTTT. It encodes CASSLDELAGVLPGELFF.